This TCR beta chain was captured by sequencing in a study of cytomegalovirus exposure and HLA in healthy donors. Profiling relied on immunoSEQ multiplex PCR, and the TCRdb table lists in-frame clones only, not all of them. Seen here are around 300,000 clones, around 85% observed once, and the top ten hold 0.9% to 1.1%. While the first cohort had 650 to 850 subjects, the donors belonged to the separate validation cohort of fewer than 150 subjects. Trimming cost V 2 bases and J 11 bases; bases outside gene matches: 11. The CDR3 is 16 amino acids. Germline V gives CDR1 MGHRA, CDR2 YSYEKL. Findings and limits, study-wide: In the roughly 120 validation repertoires, just under 95% of cluster scores exceeded 0, per a later analysis. There were 164 TCR beta chains listed as cytomegalovirus-associated.

Remarks on this clone: As yet, its antigen is unknown.

The clonotype comes from a woman in her late teens or twenties in good health and CMV-seronegative. The rearrangement joins TRBV4-1 to TRBJ2-1, with TRBD2 matching over 11 bases. What was sequenced was PBMCs. CDR3 region: CASSQRQLAGVRKQFF. Here the CDR3 DNA reads TGCGCCAGCAGCCAAAGGCAACTAGCGGGAGTAAGAAAGCAGTTCTTC.